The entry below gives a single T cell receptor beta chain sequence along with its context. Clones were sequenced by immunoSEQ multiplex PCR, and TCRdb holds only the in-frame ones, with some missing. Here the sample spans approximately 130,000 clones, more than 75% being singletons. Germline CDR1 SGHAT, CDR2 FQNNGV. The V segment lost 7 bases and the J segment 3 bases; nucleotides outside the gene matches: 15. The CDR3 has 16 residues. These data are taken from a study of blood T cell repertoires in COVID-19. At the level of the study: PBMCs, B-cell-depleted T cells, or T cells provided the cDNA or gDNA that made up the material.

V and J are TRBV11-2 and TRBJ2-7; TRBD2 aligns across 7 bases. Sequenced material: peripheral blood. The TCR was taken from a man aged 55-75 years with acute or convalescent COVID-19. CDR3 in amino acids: CASKRSGVAGYYEQYF. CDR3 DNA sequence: TGTGCCAGCAAGAGGAGTGGGGTAGCGGGTTACTACGAGCAGTACTTC.